Reported below is one TCR beta chain. Its antigen is unknown. 5'RACE template switching added a universal primer site and UMIs to TCR cDNA. TCRdb recomputed calls from the 5' RACE reads with MiXCR, one row per CDR3 protein. The repertoire consists of around 300,000 distinct CDR3 sequences, with 13% occurring once and the leading ten covering roughly 0.5%. The data were obtained in a study of T cells after yellow fever vaccination. Points from the study as a whole: Primary-vaccination clones mostly resurfaced post-booster (96% CD4, more than 80% CD8). The CD4 and CD8 compartments had a small share of their clonotypes in common. Abundant clonotypes from the bulk population could have been carried over as contaminants into FACS-sorted repertoires.

Sequences were derived from CD4+ T cells sorted from PBMCs, sampled 45 days after the yellow fever booster vaccination. The clonotype comes from a man aged 25-45 years who received the YFV17D yellow fever vaccine.

The CDR3 DNA reads TGTGCCAGCAGTTACTCGGAAGTGAAAGAGACCCAGTACTTC. It is translated as CASSYSEVKETQYF. The V gene is TRBV6-5, the J gene TRBJ2-5; D remains ambiguous. Germline V lookup: CDR1 MNHEY, CDR2 SVGAGI. V lost 0 bases, J lost 3 bases, and 8 bases lay in between. This CDR3 spans 14 amino acids.